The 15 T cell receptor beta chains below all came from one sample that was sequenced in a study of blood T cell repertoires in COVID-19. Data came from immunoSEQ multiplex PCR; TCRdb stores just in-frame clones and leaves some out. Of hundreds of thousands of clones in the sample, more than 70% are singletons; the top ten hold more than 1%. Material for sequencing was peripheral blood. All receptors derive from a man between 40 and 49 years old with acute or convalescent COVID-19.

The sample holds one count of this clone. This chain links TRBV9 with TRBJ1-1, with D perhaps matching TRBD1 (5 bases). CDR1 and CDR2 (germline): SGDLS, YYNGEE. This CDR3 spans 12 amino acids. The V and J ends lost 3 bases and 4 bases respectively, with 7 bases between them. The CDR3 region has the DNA TGTGCCAGCAGCGCTCAGGGCACTGAAGCTTTCTTT. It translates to CASSAQGTEAFF.

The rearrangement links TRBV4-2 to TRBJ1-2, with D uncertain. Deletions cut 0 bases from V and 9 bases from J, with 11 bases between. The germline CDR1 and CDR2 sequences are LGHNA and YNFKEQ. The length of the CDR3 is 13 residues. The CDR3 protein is CASSQDREARYTF. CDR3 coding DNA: TGTGCCAGCAGCCAAGATAGAGAGGCACGCTACACCTTC.

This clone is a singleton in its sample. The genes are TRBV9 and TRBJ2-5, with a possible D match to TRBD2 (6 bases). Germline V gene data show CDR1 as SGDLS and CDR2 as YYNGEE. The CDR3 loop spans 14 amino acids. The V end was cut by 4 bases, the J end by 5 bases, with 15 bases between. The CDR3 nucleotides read TGTGCCAGCAGCCCCCTGGCAGGAGGGGAGACCCAGTACTTC. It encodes CASSPLAGGETQYF. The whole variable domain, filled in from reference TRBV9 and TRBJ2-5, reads DSGVTQTPKHLITATGQRVTLRCSPRSGDLSVYWYQQSLDQGLQFLIQYYNGEERAKGNILERFSAQQFPDLHSELNLSSLELGDSALYFCASSPLAGGETQYFGPGTRLLVL.

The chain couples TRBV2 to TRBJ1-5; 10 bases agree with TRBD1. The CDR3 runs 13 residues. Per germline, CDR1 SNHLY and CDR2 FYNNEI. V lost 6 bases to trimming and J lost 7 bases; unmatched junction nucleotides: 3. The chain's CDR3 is CASRMTGGQPQHF. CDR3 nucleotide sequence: TGTGCCAGCAGAATGACAGGGGGCCAGCCCCAGCATTTT.

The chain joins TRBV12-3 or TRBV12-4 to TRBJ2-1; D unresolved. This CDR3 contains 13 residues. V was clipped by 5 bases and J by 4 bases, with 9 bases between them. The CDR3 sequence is CASSQTLYNEQFF. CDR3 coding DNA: TGTGCCAGCAGTCAAACACTATACAATGAGCAGTTCTTC.

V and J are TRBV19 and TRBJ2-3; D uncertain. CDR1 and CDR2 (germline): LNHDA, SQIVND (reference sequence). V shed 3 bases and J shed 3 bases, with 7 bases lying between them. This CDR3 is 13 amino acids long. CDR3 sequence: CASSILFTDTQYF. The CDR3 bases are TGTGCCAGTAGTATCCTTTTTACAGATACGCAGTATTTT.

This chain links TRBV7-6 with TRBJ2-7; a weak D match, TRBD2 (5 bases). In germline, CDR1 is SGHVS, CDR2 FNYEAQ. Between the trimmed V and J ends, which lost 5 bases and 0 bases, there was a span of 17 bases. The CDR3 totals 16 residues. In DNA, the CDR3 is TGTGCCAGCAGCCATTTCGAGCGGACGAGCTCCTACGAGCAGTACTTC. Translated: CASSHFERTSSYEQYF.

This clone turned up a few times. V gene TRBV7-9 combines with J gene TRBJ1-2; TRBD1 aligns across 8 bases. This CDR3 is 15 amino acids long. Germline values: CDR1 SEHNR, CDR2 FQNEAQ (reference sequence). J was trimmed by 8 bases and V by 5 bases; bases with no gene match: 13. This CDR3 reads CASSLNPGQGRGYTF. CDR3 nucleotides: TGTGCCAGCAGCCTCAACCCAGGACAGGGTCGGGGCTACACCTTC.

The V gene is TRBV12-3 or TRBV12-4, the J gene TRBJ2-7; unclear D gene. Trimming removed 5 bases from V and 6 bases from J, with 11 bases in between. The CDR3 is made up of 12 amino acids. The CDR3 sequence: CASSNRFREQYF. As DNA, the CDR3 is TGTGCCAGCAGTAACCGGTTTCGCGAGCAGTACTTC.

The CDR3 is CASSFPQGASGDYGYTF. CDR3 bases: TGTGCCAGCAGCTTTCCGCAGGGGGCTAGTGGGGACTATGGCTACACCTTC. This chain connects TRBV5-4 to TRBJ1-2; 8 positions match TRBD1. CDR3 size: 17 residues. J gave up 3 bases and V 2 bases, and 12 bases lay outside the gene matches. CDR1 and CDR2 (germline): SGHNT, YYREEE (reference sequence). Together with reference TRBV5-4 and TRBJ1-2, the CDR3 gives the full variable domain: ETGVTQSPTHLIKTRGQQVTLRCSSQSGHNTVSWYQQALGQGPQFIFQYYREEENGRGNFPPRFSGLQFPNYSSELNVNALELDDSALYLCASSFPQGASGDYGYTFGSGTRLTVV.

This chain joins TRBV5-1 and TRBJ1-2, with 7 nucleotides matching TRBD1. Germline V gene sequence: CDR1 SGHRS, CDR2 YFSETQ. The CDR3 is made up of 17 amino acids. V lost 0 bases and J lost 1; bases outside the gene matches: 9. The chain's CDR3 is CASSLATSRGINYGYTF. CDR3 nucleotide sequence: TGCGCCAGCAGCTTGGCGACGTCCAGGGGGATTAACTATGGCTACACCTTC.

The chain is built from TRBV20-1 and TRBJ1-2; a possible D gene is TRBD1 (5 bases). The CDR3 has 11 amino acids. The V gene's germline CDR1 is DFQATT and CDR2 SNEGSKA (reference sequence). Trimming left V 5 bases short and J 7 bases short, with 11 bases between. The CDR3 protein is CSAAGGGGYTF. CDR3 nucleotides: TGCAGTGCTGCGGGCGGGGGTGGCTACACCTTC.

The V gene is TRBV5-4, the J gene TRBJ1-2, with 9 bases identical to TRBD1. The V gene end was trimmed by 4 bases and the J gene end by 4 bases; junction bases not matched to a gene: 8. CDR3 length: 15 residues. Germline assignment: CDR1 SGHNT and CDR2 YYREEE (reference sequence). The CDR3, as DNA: TGTGCCAGCAGCCCCGGGACAGGGAAGAGCTATGGCTACACCTTC. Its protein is CASSPGTGKSYGYTF.

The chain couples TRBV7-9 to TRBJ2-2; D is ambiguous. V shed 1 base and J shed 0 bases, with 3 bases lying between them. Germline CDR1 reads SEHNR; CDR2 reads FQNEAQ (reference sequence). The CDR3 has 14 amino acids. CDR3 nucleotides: TGTGCCAGCAGCTTAGATACGAACACCGGGGAGCTGTTTTTT. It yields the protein CASSLDTNTGELFF.

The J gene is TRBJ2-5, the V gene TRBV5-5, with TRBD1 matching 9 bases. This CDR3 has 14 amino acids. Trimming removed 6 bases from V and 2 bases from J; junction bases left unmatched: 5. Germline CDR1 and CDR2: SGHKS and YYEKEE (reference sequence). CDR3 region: CASKWTGAQETQYF. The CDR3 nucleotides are TGTGCCAGCAAATGGACAGGGGCTCAAGAGACCCAGTACTTC.